The rows below give T cell receptor beta chains drawn from one sample of a study of T cell responses to AZD1222 COVID-19 vaccine. TCRdb's table, derived via immunoSEQ multiplex PCR, lists solely in-frame clones and lacks some. The repertoire holds approximately 180,000 clones, with approximately 90% as singletons. This specimen consisted of peripheral blood, obtained 28 days after the second AZD1222 dose. Receptors originate from an adult who received the AZD1222 COVID-19 vaccine. Each CDR3 is given with its conserved first and last residue. A D gene is named only where the DNA matches it firmly. A clone size is listed for some rows: how often the clone was seen (once, few, many), or a class if it is expanded.

>NA|TRBD1|TRBV6-5|TRBJ2-2
TGTGCCAGCACCCCGGGACAGGGGTTCACCGGGGAGCTGTTTTTT
CASTPGQGFTGELFF
>NA|NA|TRBV4-3|TRBJ2-3
TGCGCCAGCAGCCAAGATAGAAGCTCTAGCACAGATACGCAGTATTTT
CASSQDRSSSTDTQYF
>NA|NA|TRBV29-1|TRBJ2-2
TGCAGCGTTGAAGGGGGACCTTTGAACACCGGGGAGCTGTTTTTT
CSVEGGPLNTGELFF
>NA|NA|TRBV21-1|TRBJ2-4
TGTGCCAGCTATCTAGGGGCAGGGGGCTTATCCAAAAACATTCAGTACTTC
CASYLGAGGLSKNIQYF
>NA|TRBD1|TRBV18|TRBJ2-7
TGTGCCAGCTCGCCTCGACAGGGGTCGTACGAGCAGTACTTC
CASSPRQGSYEQYF
>NA|TRBD2|TRBV7-6|TRBJ2-7
TGTGCCAGCGCGAGCGGGAAGGGGTACGAGCAGTACTTC
CASASGKGYEQYF
>NA|TRBD1|TRBV7-2|TRBJ1-1
TGTGCCAGCAGCTCCCTAGGACAGGGGGGTAGGACTGAAGCTTTCTTT
CASSSLGQGGRTEAFF
>NA|NA|TRBV2|TRBJ1-1
TGTGCCGGCGAAGAGGGTATCGGGCGTGAAGCTTTCTTT
CAGEEGIGREAFF
>NA|TRBD1|TRBV27|TRBJ2-5
TGTGCCAGCAGTTTCCAGGGGGCTCTTGAGACCCAGTACTTC
CASSFQGALETQYF
>few|NA|TRBV7-9|TRBJ2-7
TGTGCCAGCAGCTTAGCTGGGACTCAAGCCTACGAGCAGTACTTC
CASSLAGTQAYEQYF
>NA|TRBD1|TRBV27|TRBJ2-7
TGTGCCAGCAGTCTCAGGACAGGGGGACACGAGCAGTACTTC
CASSLRTGGHEQYF
>NA|TRBD1|TRBV4-3|TRBJ1-3
TGCGCCAGCAGCCAGGAAGGGACAGCTGGAAACACCATATATTTT
CASSQEGTAGNTIYF
>NA|TRBD2|TRBV14|TRBJ2-3
TGTGCCAGCAGCCAAGGGGTTACCCGACTAGCGGGAGGGCATACGCAGTATTTT
CASSQGVTRLAGGHTQYF
>NA|TRBD1|TRBV3-1/TRBV3-2|TRBJ1-5
TGTGCCAGCAGCTCAGACAGGGAGGGCTATAGCAATCAGCCCCAGCATTTT
CASSSDREGYSNQPQHF
>NA|NA|TRBV2|TRBJ2-5
TGTGCCAGCAGTCGAACTTCCCGATACCAAGAGACCCAGTACTTC
CASSRTSRYQETQYF
>NA|TRBD1|TRBV3-1/TRBV3-2|TRBJ1-1
TGTGCCAGCAGTTACAGGGGGATGTTGAGTATGAACACTGAAGCTTTCTTT
CASSYRGMLSMNTEAFF
>NA|TRBD1|TRBV6-4|TRBJ2-2
TGTGCCAGCAGCGGGACAGGGAGAAACACCGGGGAGCTGTTTTTT
CASSGTGRNTGELFF
>NA|TRBD1|TRBV6-5|TRBJ2-7
TGTGCCAGCAGAGGACAGGGTTCGAGGTACGAGCAGTACTTC
CASRGQGSRYEQYF
>NA|NA|TRBV11-3|TRBJ2-1
TGTGCCAGCAGCTCGCGACTCGGACCGCGAAATGAGCAGTTCTTC
CASSSRLGPRNEQFF
>NA|TRBD2|TRBV11-3|TRBJ2-3
TGTGCCAGCAGCCCCCGGGGCGGGGGGGAGGATACGCAGTATTTT
CASSPRGGGEDTQYF
>NA|NA|TRBV15|TRBJ1-5
TGTGCCATTTCGACAGAGAGCAATCAGCCCCAGCATTTT
CAISTESNQPQHF
>NA|NA|TRBV9|TRBJ1-1
TGTGCCAGCAGCGTAGGACGGATGAACACTGAAGCTTTCTTT
CASSVGRMNTEAFF
>few|NA|TRBV28|TRBJ1-5
TGTGCCAGCAGTTTAGCCCAAGGGGGCAATCAGCCCCAGCATTTT
CASSLAQGGNQPQHF
>NA|NA|TRBV5-6|TRBJ2-2
TGTGCCAGCAGCTTGGGCCAGGCGGGGAACACCGGGGAGCTGTTTTTT
CASSLGQAGNTGELFF
>NA|TRBD2|TRBV7-2|TRBJ2-1
TGTGCCAGCAGGATCCCGGGACTAGCGGGAGTTGAGCAGTTCTTC
CASRIPGLAGVEQFF
>NA|NA|TRBV30|TRBJ1-2
TGTGCCTGGAGTGTCTCGGACTATGGCTACACCTTC
CAWSVSDYGYTF
>NA|NA|TRBV29-1|TRBJ2-7
TGCAGCGTTGATGAACAGGGGGGGGAGCAGTACTTC
CSVDEQGGEQYF
>NA|NA|TRBV11-2|TRBJ2-1
TGTGCCAGCAGCTTAGTAGCCGGGAATGAGCAGTTCTTC
CASSLVAGNEQFF
>NA|NA|TRBV27|TRBJ1-1
TGTGCCAGCAGTTTAGGTGGGACGGGGAACACTGAAGCTTTCTTT
CASSLGGTGNTEAFF
>NA|TRBD2|TRBV28|TRBJ2-2
TGTGCCAGCAGTCCCCCGGGACTAGCGGCCGGGGAGCTGTTTTTT
CASSPPGLAAGELFF
>NA|TRBD2|TRBV5-1|TRBJ2-5
TGCGCCAGCAGCTTGGCCGTAGTTAGCGGGAACGGGGAGACCCAGTACTTC
CASSLAVVSGNGETQYF
>NA|NA|TRBV19|TRBJ2-1
TGTGCCAGTAGTATATACACGCTGAATGAGCAGTTCTTC
CASSIYTLNEQFF
>NA|TRBD2|TRBV6-2/TRBV6-3|TRBJ2-7
TGTGCCAGCAGTATTCGGACTAGCGGCCTCTACGAGCAGTACTTC
CASSIRTSGLYEQYF
>NA|TRBD2|TRBV5-1|TRBJ2-3
TGCGCCAGCAGCTTGGCGGGGGGGAAGGGAGATACGCAGTATTTT
CASSLAGGKGDTQYF
>once|NA|TRBV19|TRBJ2-3
TGTGCCAGTAGTATAGGGGTCACAACAGATACGCAGTATTTT
CASSIGVTTDTQYF
>NA|NA|TRBV19|TRBJ1-5
TGTGCCAGTAGTATATATGTGGGAACAGGAGGGAACCAGCCCCAGCATTTT
CASSIYVGTGGNQPQHF
>NA|NA|TRBV3-1/TRBV3-2|TRBJ1-5
TGTGCCAGCAGCCAAGGGGGCCCCGGCAATCAGCCCCAGCATTTT
CASSQGGPGNQPQHF
>NA|TRBD2|TRBV5-4|TRBJ2-7
TGTGCCAGCAGCCGACCGGGGACTAGCGGGAGGATCGAGCAGTACTTC
CASSRPGTSGRIEQYF
>NA|NA|TRBV19|TRBJ1-2
TGTGCCAGTAGTATGGACCCGAACTATGGCTACACCTTC
CASSMDPNYGYTF
>NA|TRBD1|TRBV5-1|TRBJ1-3
TGCGCCAGCAGCTGGGACAGGGGAAACACCATATATTTT
CASSWDRGNTIYF
>NA|TRBD2|TRBV28|TRBJ2-1
TGTGCCAGCAGTTCCAGTTCTAGCGGGACTTACAATGAGCAGTTCTTC
CASSSSSSGTYNEQFF
>NA|NA|TRBV5-5|TRBJ2-3
TGTGCCAGCAGCTTGGTAGCGGCCACAGATACGCAGTATTTT
CASSLVAATDTQYF
>NA|TRBD1|TRBV5-1|TRBJ2-1
TGCGCCAGCAGTGCCGGGACAGGGACCTACAATGAGCAGTTCTTC
CASSAGTGTYNEQFF
>NA|TRBD1|TRBV28|TRBJ2-7
TGTGCCAGCAGTTACCCTCCCGGGACAGGGGTCAACGAGCAGTACTTC
CASSYPPGTGVNEQYF
>NA|NA|TRBV30|TRBJ2-2
TGTGCCTGGAGTGTGGGTACCGCGGAGCTGTTTTTT
CAWSVGTAELFF
>NA|TRBD2|TRBV4-3|TRBJ2-7
TGCGCCAGCAGCCAATATGGGACTAGCGGGAGTTACGAGCAGTACTTC
CASSQYGTSGSYEQYF
>NA|NA|TRBV7-2|TRBJ2-1
TGTGCCAGCAGCCCCTCGGGGCCTAGCTCCTACAATGAGCAGTTCTTC
CASSPSGPSSYNEQFF
>NA|NA|TRBV28|TRBJ1-2
TGTGCCAGCCGTACCGGGGGGACATCCTATGGCTACACCTTC
CASRTGGTSYGYTF
>NA|NA|TRBV11-1|TRBJ2-7
TGTGCCAGCAGCTTGGGGGCAGGTGCCTACGAGCAGTACTTC
CASSLGAGAYEQYF
>NA|TRBD2|TRBV28|TRBJ2-7
TGTGCCAGCAACCCTCCCGGGGGGACCGACGAGCAGTACTTC
CASNPPGGTDEQYF
>NA|NA|TRBV28|TRBJ2-5
TGTGCCAGCAGTTTAGGGGGGCTAGAGACCCAGTACTTC
CASSLGGLETQYF
>once|NA|TRBV19|TRBJ2-3
TGTGCCAGTAGTCTCAGCACAGATACGCAGTATTTT
CASSLSTDTQYF
>NA|NA|TRBV7-3|TRBJ2-7
TGTGCCAGCAGCTTTACTGGGGACGGCTACTACGAGCAGTACTTC
CASSFTGDGYYEQYF
>NA|NA|TRBV29-1|TRBJ1-1
TGCAGCTCCGGCGTGGGGTACACTGAAGCTTTCTTT
CSSGVGYTEAFF